This T cell receptor (beta chain) was captured in a study of cytomegalovirus exposure and HLA in healthy donors. Study conclusions and caveats: The productive fraction for most TCR beta V segments was about 87% or about 30% in an earlier analysis. Per published accounts, TCR beta sequences correctly predicted the HLA-A and HLA-B alleles of most subjects.

Remarks on this clone: The antigen remains unidentified.

J lost 4 bases, V lost 7 bases, and 5 bases had no gene match. The CDR3 length is 15 residues. CDR1 and CDR2 (germline): MNHEY, SVGAGI. The PCR ran on 60 Vbeta and 13 Jbeta primers. The method was immunoSEQ multiplex PCR; TCRdb's version includes in-frame clones alone and lacks a portion of them. The sample includes 150,000 to 200,000 clones, about 78% of them seen just once. The V and J genes are TRBV6-5 and TRBJ1-6; 9 bases align to TRBD1. Sequences were obtained from PBMCs. The receptor was isolated from a male donor in good health and CMV-seronegative. CDR3 sequence reads: CASKGDRDYNSPLHF. CDR3 nucleotide sequence: TGTGCCAGCAAGGGGGACAGGGATTATAATTCACCCCTCCACTTT.